These 23 T cell receptor beta chains share one sample of origin, sequenced in a study of cytomegalovirus exposure and HLA in healthy donors. 13 Jbeta primers and 60 Vbeta primers were used for the PCR. Method: immunoSEQ multiplex PCR; TCRdb's copy keeps in-frame clones and lacks some. The repertoire has 130,000 to 150,000 clones, 75% to 90% of them found once; the top ten carry 4.5% to 5.5%. Sequenced input: PBMCs. These receptors were collected from a middle-aged man in good health and CMV-seronegative.

This chain connects TRBV7-2 to TRBJ1-1, with D tentatively TRBD1 (6 bases). V lost 6 bases and J lost 7, with 15 bases in between. CDR3 length equals 13 residues. Germline CDR1 reads SGHTA; CDR2 reads FQGNSA. CDR3 in amino acids: CASSLTGIIEAFF. CDR3 coding DNA: TGTGCCAGCAGTTTAACAGGGATTATTGAAGCTTTCTTT.

This sequence joins TRBV4-3 and TRBJ1-2; the D gene is possibly TRBD1 (5 bases). This CDR3 region has 14 residues. With 2 bases removed from V and 5 bases from J, the gap between germline ends came to 12 bases. CDR1 and CDR2 from the germline V gene are LGHNA and YSLEER. The CDR3 nucleotides read TGCGCCAGCAGCCAAACCAAGGGGCCTTATGGCTACACCTTC. Translating gives CASSQTKGPYGYTF.

The chain couples TRBV6-4 to TRBJ1-5; D is perhaps TRBD1 (6 bases). CDR3 length: 15 amino acids. CDR1 is MRHNA, CDR2 SNTAGT, per germline. The V end lost 2 bases, the J end lost 2 bases, and 10 bases lay between the germline ends. CDR3 amino acids: CASSDRAGGNQPQHF. CDR3 DNA: TGTGCCAGCAGTGACAGGGCAGGGGGCAATCAGCCCCAGCATTTT.

The chain joins TRBV6-5 to TRBJ1-1; D uncertain. The germline gives CDR1 MNHEY, CDR2 SVGAGI. The CDR3 sequence is 14 residues long. V was clipped by 2 bases and J by 1 base, with 8 bases between them. In DNA, the CDR3 is TGTGCCAGCAGTTACGTGCGGGGGAACACTGAAGCTTTCTTT. Its protein is CASSYVRGNTEAFF.

Regarding this clone: This clone may be a read error of a much larger clone one base away. The V call is TRBV9, the J call TRBJ2-3, with 12 bases that match TRBD2. This CDR3 region has 15 residues. Trimming removed 3 bases from V and 1 base from J; junction bases left unmatched: 0. CDR1 is SGDLS and CDR2 is YYNGEE in the germline V gene. The CDR3 DNA is TGTGCCAGCAGCGGGACTAGCGGGGGCACAGATACGCAGTATTTT. Residues: CASSGTSGGTDTQYF.

This rearrangement joins TRBV5-1 to TRBJ2-1, with 9 bases matching TRBD2. CDR3 length: 16 residues. The germline CDR1 and CDR2 sequences are SGHRS and YFSETQ. With V trimmed by 2 bases and J by 7 bases, 10 bases remained unmatched. The CDR3 reads CASSFGGGASGNEQFF. CDR3 nucleotides: TGCGCCAGCAGCTTCGGCGGGGGGGCATCGGGTAATGAGCAGTTCTTC.

V is TRBV6-6 and J is TRBJ2-5, with D possibly TRBD1 on 5 matching bases. Near its end, the DNA agrees better with TRBJ2-7, so the J call may be wrong. Germline CDR1 reads MNHNY; CDR2 reads SVGAGI (reference sequence). There are 14 residues in the CDR3. The CDR3 is CASSLDTRSYEQYF. The CDR3 bases are TGTGCCAGCAGTTTGGACACACGCTCCTACGAGCAGTACTTC.

The genes are TRBV7-2 and TRBJ2-2, with 9 bases that match TRBD1. CDR3 length: 16 amino acids. Germline-derived CDR1 and CDR2 are SGHTA and FQGNSA. The V and J ends lost 2 bases and 3 bases, in that order; junction bases with no gene match: 4. CDR3 in DNA: TGTGCCAGCAGCTTATATGGGACAGGGTACACCGGGGAGCTGTTTTTT. It yields the protein CASSLYGTGYTGELFF.

V and J are TRBV7-2 and TRBJ1-1; 7 nucleotides align to TRBD1. The CDR3 has 13 amino acids. Germline CDR1 SGHTA, CDR2 FQGNSA. After removal of 5 bases from V and 5 bases from J, the junction contained 5 bases not matched to a gene. CDR3 loop: CASSPSTGTEAFF. Here the CDR3 DNA reads TGTGCCAGCAGCCCTTCGACAGGGACTGAAGCTTTCTTT.

This clone was detected once. The genes are TRBV27 and TRBJ2-7; a possible D gene is TRBD1 (5 bases). Germline V gene sequence: CDR1 MNHEY, CDR2 SMNVEV (reference sequence). The CDR3 totals 14 residues. With 2 bases removed from V and 4 bases from J, the gap between germline ends came to 12 bases. CDR3 sequence (DNA): TGTGCCAGCAGTTTAGGTCAGGGTTTGTACGAGCAGTACTTC. Its protein product is CASSLGQGLYEQYF.

The chain uses TRBV5-1 and TRBJ1-6, with 11 bases matching TRBD1. CDR1 SGHRS and CDR2 YFSETQ come from the germline V gene. This CDR3 region has 15 residues. The ends lost 4 bases at V and 9 bases at J; junction bases unmatched: 6. CDR3 sequence reads: CASSLGQGAGSPLHF. CDR3 nucleotide sequence: TGCGCCAGCAGCCTAGGACAGGGGGCTGGTTCACCCCTCCACTTT.

The rearrangement uses TRBV10-3 and TRBJ1-1; D gene ambiguous. The V and J ends lost 3 bases and 1 base respectively, with 9 bases between them. This CDR3 has 14 amino acids. Germline V gives CDR1 ENHRY, CDR2 SYGVKD. The CDR3 DNA reads TGTGCCATCAGTGAAAAAGAGGGGAACACTGAAGCTTTCTTT. This translates into CAISEKEGNTEAFF.

The V and J genes are TRBV6-5 and TRBJ1-1, with a weak D call TRBD1 (6 bases). V lost 0 bases and J 7 bases, leaving 12 bases between the germline ends. The CDR3 totals 14 residues. Germline CDR1 reads MNHEY; CDR2 reads SVGAGI. The CDR3 DNA sequence: TGTGCCAGCAGTTACTCGACGCAGGGGATTGAAGCTTTCTTT. Its protein product is CASSYSTQGIEAFF.

The V gene is TRBV27, the J gene TRBJ2-5; 8 bases are a match to TRBD1. The DNA end lines up better with TRBJ2-7; the J call may be wrong. Looked up from germline, CDR1 is MNHEY and CDR2 is SMNVEV (reference sequence). The CDR3 runs to 16 residues. The CDR3 DNA sequence: TGTGCCAGCAGTCGATCGACAGGGGATTTCTCCTACGAGCAGTACTTC. Translation gives CASSRSTGDFSYEQYF.

This rearrangement joins TRBV7-2 to TRBJ2-5; D remains ambiguous. Trimming cost V 2 bases and J 0 bases, with 7 bases left between them. The CDR3 consists of 14 residues. In germline, CDR1 is SGHTA, CDR2 FQGNSA. As DNA, the CDR3 is TGTGCCAGCAGCTTAAGAGTTTACCAAGAGACCCAGTACTTC. This translates into CASSLRVYQETQYF.

The chain carries TRBV7-9 and TRBJ1-1; 7 bases agree with TRBD1. The CDR3 covers 15 residues. V shed 5 bases, J shed 4 bases, and the junction held 10 bases outside the gene matches. Germline CDR1 reads SEHNR; CDR2 reads FQNEAQ (reference sequence). The CDR3 DNA sequence: TGTGCCAGCAGCCTAAGACAGGGTAGGGTCACTGAAGCTTTCTTT. Protein sequence: CASSLRQGRVTEAFF.

V is TRBV4-2 and J is TRBJ2-3, with D possibly being TRBD2 (6 bases). Trimming removed 4 bases from V and 0 bases from J, with 14 bases in between. CDR3 length equals 16 residues. The germline gives CDR1 LGHNA, CDR2 YNFKEQ. Here the CDR3 DNA reads TGTGCCAGCAGCCCCCGGGACTCACCAAGCACAGATACGCAGTATTTT. Protein: CASSPRDSPSTDTQYF.

The chain links TRBV2 to TRBJ1-1; TRBD1 matches 10 bases. J gave up 5 bases and V 5 bases, and 8 bases lay outside the gene matches. The CDR3 sequence is 15 residues long. CDR1 is SNHLY, CDR2 FYNNEI, per germline. The CDR3 is CASSTTGGALTEAFF. CDR3 sequence (DNA): TGTGCCAGCAGTACGACAGGGGGCGCGTTGACTGAAGCTTTCTTT.

V usage is TRBV2 and J usage is TRBJ1-3, with 9 bases fitting TRBD1. Germline V gives CDR1 SNHLY, CDR2 FYNNEI. The CDR3 length is 15 residues. Trimming cost V 6 bases and J 5 bases; bases outside gene matches: 8. CDR3 coding DNA: TGTGCCAGCAGCCGCGGGACAGGGAATAGAAACACCATATATTTT. Translating it yields CASSRGTGNRNTIYF.

This CDR3 reads CASSQAPGTSGYNEQFF. The CDR3 DNA is TGCGCCAGCAGCCAAGCCCCCGGGACTAGCGGTTACAATGAGCAGTTCTTC. V and J are TRBV4-1 and TRBJ2-1, with 11 bases fitting TRBD2. J gave up 4 bases and V 1 base, and 6 bases lay outside the gene matches. Germline lookup yields CDR1 MGHRA and CDR2 YSYEKL. There are 17 residues in the CDR3.

The V gene is TRBV6-1, the J gene TRBJ1-5, with 9 bases matching TRBD1. Unmatched junction bases numbered 10, after V lost 6 bases and J lost 7 bases. Looked up from germline, CDR1 is MNHNS and CDR2 is SASEGT. CDR3 length: 15 amino acids. CDR3: CASSLGQGYGQPQHF. CDR3 nucleotide sequence: TGTGCCAGCAGCTTGGGACAGGGATATGGGCAGCCCCAGCATTTT.

This sequence joins TRBV5-1 and TRBJ2-7, with D perhaps TRBD2 (5 bases). The V gene's germline CDR1 is SGHRS and CDR2 YFSETQ. V lost 4 bases and J lost 3, with 17 bases in between. This CDR3 spans 15 amino acids. The DNA for the CDR3 is TGCGCCAGCAGCCCAAGAAGCGGTGCTGTCTACGAGCAGTACTTC. Translating gives CASSPRSGAVYEQYF.

The chain joins TRBV5-4 to TRBJ2-1; 10 bases fit TRBD2. J lost 7 bases, V lost 4 bases, and 11 bases had no gene match. CDR3 length: 16 residues. Germline CDR1 reads SGHNT; CDR2 reads YYREEE (reference sequence). The CDR3 DNA sequence: TGTGCCAGCAGCCCCGCCCCAGCGGGGGGGCTTAATGAGCAGTTCTTC. Its translation is CASSPAPAGGLNEQFF.